Each of the 25 T cell receptor beta chains below was sequenced from the same sample in a study of radiotherapy plus CTLA-4 blockade in lung cancer. Generated by immunoSEQ multiplex PCR, the TCRdb table keeps only in-frame clones and is missing some. The table records approximately 99,000 clones, 85% to 90% of them present only once. The sample in question was peripheral blood, obtained from a patient treated with radiotherapy plus ipilimumab. These receptors all stem from a human donor with non-small cell lung cancer that progressed on radiotherapy plus ipilimumab.

J is TRBJ2-1 and V is TRBV11-2; D unresolved. Germline values: CDR1 SGHAT, CDR2 FQNNGV. This CDR3 contains 13 residues. Trimming removed 6 bases at V and 9 bases at J, with 15 bases between. The CDR3 sequence is CASSIADPGEQFF. In DNA form, the CDR3 reads TGTGCCAGCAGTATAGCCGATCCAGGTGAGCAGTTCTTC.

The rearrangement links TRBV25-1 to TRBJ2-1; 7 nucleotides match TRBD1. The CDR3 covers 13 residues. V dropped 8 bases and J dropped 6; count of bases not matched to a gene: 7. Germline V CDR1 and CDR2: MGHDK, SYGVNS. CDR3 in DNA: TGTGCCAGCCTCTTTACAGGGGTCAATGAGCAGTTCTTC. The encoded protein is CASLFTGVNEQFF.

The rearrangement links TRBV6-5 to TRBJ1-4; D uncertain. Germline V gene lookup returns CDR1 MNHEY and CDR2 SVGAGI. This CDR3 has 16 residues. Trimming removed 0 bases at V and 7 bases at J, with 15 bases between. CDR3 region: CASSYSSPRSSEKLFF. CDR3 nucleotides: TGTGCCAGCAGTTACTCGAGCCCCCGTTCTAGTGAAAAACTGTTTTTT.

This clone has more than one count but fewer than ten. The V gene is TRBV6-1, the J gene TRBJ1-1; tentative D call: TRBD1 (5 bases). Per germline, CDR1 MNHNS and CDR2 SASEGT. The CDR3 totals 12 residues. The V and J ends lost 10 bases and 1 base respectively, with 10 bases between them. The CDR3 DNA sequence: TGTGCCAACGGACACGCGAACACTGAAGCTTTCTTT. This codes for CANGHANTEAFF.

Points on this clone: One end of the junction varies from germline; a read error may be responsible. This sample includes further DNA sequences coding for the same CDR3. The chain recombines TRBV27 with TRBJ2-1; TRBD1 or TRBD2 may be the D gene (6 bases each). CDR1 is MNHEY, CDR2 SMNVEV, per germline (reference sequence). This CDR3 comprises 13 residues. Here the CDR3 DNA reads TGCGCCATGGGGGGCAGCTCCTACAATGAGCAGTTCTTC. It translates to CAMGGSSYNEQFF.

CDR3 coding DNA: TGCGCCAGCAGCTCGTTCCGGACCAATCAGCCCCAGCATTTT. This sequence encodes CASSSFRTNQPQHF. The J gene is TRBJ1-5, the V gene TRBV5-1; no definite D call. Germline V lookup: CDR1 SGHRS, CDR2 YFSETQ. Trimming left V 3 bases short and J 3 bases short, with 10 bases between. CDR3 size: 14 residues.

This clone was seen only once. V gene TRBV9 combines with J gene TRBJ2-1, with 8 bases matching TRBD1. V lost 0 bases, J lost 4 bases, and 12 bases stayed unmatched. The CDR3 contains 18 residues. Germline assignment: CDR1 SGDLS and CDR2 YYNGEE. CDR3 DNA: TGTGCCAGCAGCGTAGCGAGAGAAAGGACAGGGACTTACAATGAGCAGTTCTTC. This codes for CASSVARERTGTYNEQFF.

The chain links TRBV7-9 to TRBJ2-7; no clear D. The CDR3 is 16 amino acids. CDR1 and CDR2 (germline): SEHNR, FQNEAQ (reference sequence). With 0 bases removed from V and 1 base from J, the gap between germline ends came to 13 bases. In nucleotides, the CDR3 is TGTGCCAGCAGCTTAGCAGTATCAGGCATTTCCTACGAGCAGTACTTC. It encodes CASSLAVSGISYEQYF.

This chain joins TRBV10-3 and TRBJ2-1, with 9 bases lining up with TRBD1. CDR3 length: 15 residues. The V segment lost 7 bases and the J segment 2 bases; nucleotides outside the gene matches: 6. Germline values: CDR1 ENHRY, CDR2 SYGVKD. CDR3 sequence (DNA): TGTGCCATCACCACGGACAGGGGCACCTACAATGAGCAGTTCTTC. This gives the protein CAITTDRGTYNEQFF.

This chain uses TRBV6-1 with TRBJ2-1, with 9 bases matching TRBD2. J gave up 2 bases and V 4 bases, and 3 bases lay outside the gene matches. Germline lookup yields CDR1 MNHNS and CDR2 SASEGT. The CDR3 consists of 15 residues. CDR3 nucleotide sequence: TGTGCCAGCAGTGCGGCGGGAGGGACCTACAATGAGCAGTTCTTC. Translating gives CASSAAGGTYNEQFF.

The rearrangement links TRBV6-6 to TRBJ1-2, with D maybe TRBD1 (6 bases). Between the trimmed V and J ends, which lost 2 bases and 3 bases, there was a span of 10 bases. This CDR3 spans 14 amino acids. Germline V gives CDR1 MNHNY, CDR2 SVGAGI (reference sequence). CDR3 nucleotide sequence: TGTGCCAGCAGTTACCAGCAGGGGTACTATGGCTACACCTTC. This codes for CASSYQQGYYGYTF.

The chain is built from TRBV11-3 and TRBJ2-7; TRBD2 might be the D (5 bases). CDR1 and CDR2 from the germline V gene are SGHNT and YENEEA. V was pared by 5 bases and J by 0 bases, with 8 bases between. The CDR3 totals 13 residues. The CDR3 DNA follows: TGTGCCAGCAGCCGGGGTACCTCCTACGAGCAGTACTTC. It yields the protein CASSRGTSYEQYF.

As for this clone: Other nucleotide sequences from this sample produce the same CDR3. V usage is TRBV29-1 and J usage is TRBJ2-5; no reliable D call. This CDR3 has 10 residues. Germline CDR1 reads SQVTM; CDR2 reads ANQGSEA. V was clipped by 4 bases and J by 5 bases, with 5 bases between them. The CDR3 reads CSVGRETQYF. As DNA, the CDR3 is TGCAGCGTTGGCCGGGAGACCCAGTACTTC.

In its sample, this clone was seen once. The chain links TRBV18 to TRBJ2-7, with D hard to call. Germline V gene sequence: CDR1 KGHSH, CDR2 LQKENI. The CDR3 loop spans 13 amino acids. V lost 0 bases and J 4 bases, leaving 7 bases between the germline ends. The DNA of the CDR3 is TGTGCCAGCTCACCACCGGGCGGTTACGAGCAGTACTTC. As protein: CASSPPGGYEQYF.

The chain carries TRBV6-1 and TRBJ1-2, with 9 bases lining up with TRBD1. This CDR3 has 15 amino acids. Germline V gene data show CDR1 as MNHNS and CDR2 as SASEGT. Trimming at V came to 5 bases and at J to 4 bases, leaving 8 bases not matched to a gene. The CDR3 DNA is TGTGCCAGCAGTACCACAGGGGGCTCAGCCTATGGCTACACCTTC. Protein: CASSTTGGSAYGYTF.

The rearrangement links TRBV2 to TRBJ2-2, with 9 bases lining up with TRBD2. Trimming removed 8 bases from V and 6 bases from J; junction bases left unmatched: 10. The CDR3 totals 15 residues. Germline V lookup: CDR1 SNHLY, CDR2 FYNNEI. The CDR3 DNA reads TGTGCCAGCCGTGTTGGTAGCGGGAGTCCCGGGGAGCTGTTTTTT. Encoded protein: CASRVGSGSPGELFF.

This chain connects TRBV11-2 to TRBJ2-1, with D maybe TRBD2 (5 bases). The V gene lost 6 bases and the J gene lost 4 bases, with 10 bases spanning the gap. CDR3 size: 13 residues. Germline V gene lookup returns CDR1 SGHAT and CDR2 FQNNGV. CDR3 bases: TGTGCCAGCAGGAGGACTGGATACAATGAGCAGTTCTTC. This translates into CASRRTGYNEQFF.

This chain uses TRBV6-1 with TRBJ2-7, with 7 bases identical to TRBD1. Trimming at V came to 2 bases and at J to 2 bases, leaving 3 bases not matched to a gene. This CDR3 comprises 14 residues. Germline V gives CDR1 MNHNS, CDR2 SASEGT. The CDR3 loop reads CASSEQGQAYEQYF. The CDR3 region has the DNA TGTGCCAGCAGTGAACAAGGACAGGCCTACGAGCAGTACTTC.

This clone was recorded a few times. The rearrangement links TRBV12-5 to TRBJ1-1; a weak D match, TRBD1 (5 bases). The V gene lost 0 bases and the J gene lost 6 bases, with 8 bases spanning the gap. The CDR3 runs to 13 residues. Germline loops: CDR1 LGHNT, CDR2 FRNRAP. This CDR3 reads CASGLVVGAEAFF. The CDR3 DNA reads TGTGCTAGTGGTTTGGTAGTGGGGGCTGAAGCTTTCTTT.

This chain joins TRBV6-1 and TRBJ1-1; D not certain. Looked up from germline, CDR1 is MNHNS and CDR2 is SASEGT. The V end lost 2 bases, the J end lost 6 bases, and 10 bases lay between the germline ends. The CDR3 totals 13 residues. In DNA, the CDR3 is TGTGCCAGCAGTGAATCTGGCCGCCCTGAAGCTTTCTTT. It translates to CASSESGRPEAFF.

This clone was picked up a small number of times. This rearrangement joins TRBV7-9 to TRBJ2-1, with D tentatively TRBD2 (6 bases). The CDR3 covers 15 residues. Trimming stripped 2 bases from V and 8 bases from J, with 16 bases between. CDR1 and CDR2 from the germline V gene are SEHNR and FQNEAQ (reference sequence). In DNA form, the CDR3 reads TGTGCCAGCAGCTTAATTGGCGAATGGGGGGATGAGCAGTTCTTC. Translating it yields CASSLIGEWGDEQFF.

On this clone itself: Because the CDR3's place on the DNA is in doubt, the DNA is left out and the CDR3 is given as listed by TCRdb. This rearrangement joins TRBV29-1 to TRBJ1-1. Germline V gene sequence: CDR1 SQVTM, CDR2 ANQGSEA. Counting both end residues, the CDR3 totals 13 amino acids. Here the CDR3 reads CSVGPGVNTEAFF.

This clone showed up just a few times. V and J are TRBV9 and TRBJ2-7; TRBD1 agrees at 7 bases. The CDR3 runs 15 residues. Trimming removed 5 bases from V and 2 bases from J; junction bases left unmatched: 10. Germline CDR1 is SGDLS and CDR2 is YYNGEE. The CDR3 reads CASSPRQGHPYEQYF. In nucleotides, the CDR3 is TGTGCCAGCAGTCCTCGACAGGGACACCCCTACGAGCAGTACTTC.

This clone was recorded only once. This chain links TRBV9 with TRBJ2-1; 7 nucleotides match TRBD2. This CDR3 contains 15 residues. Germline-derived CDR1 and CDR2 are SGDLS and YYNGEE. Trimming at V came to 2 bases and at J to 5 bases, leaving 7 bases not matched to a gene. This CDR3 reads CASSVGLADHNEQFF. CDR3 bases: TGTGCCAGCAGCGTTGGGCTAGCGGATCACAATGAGCAGTTCTTC.

The chain combines TRBV19 with TRBJ1-1; possibly TRBD1 for D (5 bases). CDR3 length: 13 residues. Germline CDR1 LNHDA, CDR2 SQIVND (reference sequence). V shed 8 bases and J shed 6 bases, with 16 bases lying between them. The CDR3 loop is CASQNLGGAEAFF. In DNA, the CDR3 is TGTGCCAGTCAGAACCTCGGGGGAGCTGAAGCTTTCTTT.